The following is a T cell receptor beta chain sequence with its context. This CDR3 comprises 14 residues. The germline V gene encodes CDR1 KGHDR and CDR2 SFDVKD. V lost 11 bases, J lost 1 base, and 9 bases stayed unmatched. This sample was included in a study of blood T cell repertoires in COVID-19. In the study overall: The origin of the acute and convalescent COVID-19 samples was the United States, Italy and Spain. From T cells, B-cell-depleted T cells, or PBMCs came the material, which was cDNA or gDNA.

As handled by the study authors: For nucleated cells, counts were estimated from reference gene primer amplification. Method: immunoSEQ multiplex PCR; TCRdb's copy keeps in-frame clones and lacks some. D and trimming come from the DNA, and the V and J calls and clone size come from that table. The sample lists a few hundred thousand clones; about 88% were seen once. The sequence derives from a man between 18 and 29 years old with active or convalescent COVID-19. The gene calls are TRBV24-1 and TRBJ1-1; 7 nucleotides line up with TRBD1. What was sequenced was peripheral blood. Here the CDR3 reads CAKRLQGGNTEAFF. The CDR3 nucleotides read TGTGCCAAGAGACTCCAGGGGGGGAACACTGAAGCTTTCTTT.